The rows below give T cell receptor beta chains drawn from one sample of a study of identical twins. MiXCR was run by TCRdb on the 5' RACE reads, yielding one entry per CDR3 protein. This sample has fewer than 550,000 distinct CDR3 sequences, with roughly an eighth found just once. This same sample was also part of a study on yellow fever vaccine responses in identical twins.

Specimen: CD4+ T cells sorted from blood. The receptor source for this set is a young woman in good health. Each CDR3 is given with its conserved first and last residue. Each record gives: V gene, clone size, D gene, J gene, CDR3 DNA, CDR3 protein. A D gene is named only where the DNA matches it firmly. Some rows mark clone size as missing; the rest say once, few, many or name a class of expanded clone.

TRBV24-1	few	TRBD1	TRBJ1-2	TGTGCCACCAGTGATCGGGACAGGGGGTTGTATGGCTACACCTTC	CATSDRDRGLYGYTF
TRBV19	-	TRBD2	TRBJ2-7	TGTGCCAGTAGCAGTAGGGGAGCGGGGGGACGTTACGAGCAGTACTTC	CASSSRGAGGRYEQYF
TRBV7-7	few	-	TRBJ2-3	TGTGCTAGCAGTCCGCCGTACGGGACCGAGGGGGCAGATACGCAGTATTTT	CASSPPYGTEGADTQYF
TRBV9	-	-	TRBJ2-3	TGTGCCAGCAGCCGCCGCCCTTCCACAGATACGCAGTATTTT	CASSRRPSTDTQYF
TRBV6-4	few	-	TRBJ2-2	TGTGCCAGCACCCCGAACGCGAGGACCGGGGAGCTGTTTTTT	CASTPNARTGELFF
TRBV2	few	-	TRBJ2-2	TGTGCCAGCAGTCTCCAGGGACAGAACACCGGGGAGCTGTTTTTT	CASSLQGQNTGELFF
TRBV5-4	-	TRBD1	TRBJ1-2	TGTGCCAGCAGCCGGGGACAGGGTCTGGGTGGCTACACCTTC	CASSRGQGLGGYTF
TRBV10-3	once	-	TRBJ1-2	TGTGCCATCAGTGACGGGGGCTATGGCTACACCTTC	CAISDGGYGYTF
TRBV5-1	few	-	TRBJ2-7	TGCGCCAGCAGCTTGGGACAGGAAGCCTACGAGCAGTACTTC	CASSLGQEAYEQYF
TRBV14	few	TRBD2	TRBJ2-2	TGTGCCAGCAGCCGGTGGTCCGGGGTAGCGGGGAACCGGATGGGGTCCGCGAACACCGGGGAGCTGTTTTTT	CASSRWSGVAGNRMGSANTGELFF
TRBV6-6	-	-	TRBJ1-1	TGTGCCAGCAGTTCCCCGGGGATCGCTGAAGCTTTCTTT	CASSSPGIAEAFF
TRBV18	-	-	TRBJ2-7	TGTGCCAGCTCATTTCCGACAGTTCCCCGCTCCTACGAGCAATACTTC	CASSFPTVPRSYEQYF
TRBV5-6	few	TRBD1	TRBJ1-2	TGTGCCAGCAGCTTGAAACAGGGGGCAGAACGGGACTATGGCTACACCTTC	CASSLKQGAERDYGYTF
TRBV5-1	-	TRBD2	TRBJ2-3	TGCGCCAGCAGTACCTTGACGGGGGGAAACACAGATACGCAGTATTTT	CASSTLTGGNTDTQYF
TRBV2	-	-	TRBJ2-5	TGTGCCAGCAGTGTCCCCGGAGGACAAGAGACCCAGTACTTC	CASSVPGGQETQYF
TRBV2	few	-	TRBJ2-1	TGTGCCAGCAGCTTCCTGGCGGGGGCGATCAATGAGCAGTTCTTC	CASSFLAGAINEQFF
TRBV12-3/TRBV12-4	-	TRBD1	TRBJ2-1	TGTGCCAGCAGATCCACAGGGGTCACCTACAATGAGCAGTTCTTC	CASRSTGVTYNEQFF
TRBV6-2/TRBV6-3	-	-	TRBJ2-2	TGTGCCAGCAGTGTGAGCCGGGAGCTGTTTTTT	CASSVSRELFF
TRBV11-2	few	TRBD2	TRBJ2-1	TGTGCCAGCAGCTTAGATCCCAGGCTAGCGGGGGGCCTCTACAATGAGCAGTTCTTC	CASSLDPRLAGGLYNEQFF
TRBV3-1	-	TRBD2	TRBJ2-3	TGTGCCAGCAGCCAAACTAGCGACTCGCAGTATTTT	CASSQTSDSQYF
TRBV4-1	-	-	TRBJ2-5	TGCGCCAGCAGCCAAGTATCGGCTCTACAAGAGACCCAGTACTTC	CASSQVSALQETQYF
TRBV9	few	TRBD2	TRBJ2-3	TGTGCCAGCAGCGTAGCTCCCTCGGGGGGGCACCCAGATACGCAGTATTTT	CASSVAPSGGHPDTQYF
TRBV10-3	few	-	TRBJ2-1	TGTGCCAACGGAGAGAGGTTCGATGAGCAGTTCTTC	CANGERFDEQFF
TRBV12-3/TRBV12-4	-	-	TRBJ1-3	TGTGCCAGCAGTCTGGAATTGACAGCTAGCTCTGGAAACACCATATATTTT	CASSLELTASSGNTIYF
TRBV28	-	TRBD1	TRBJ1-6	TGTGCCAGCAGTTCACCCTCCGGGACAGGGACATCACCCCTCCACTTT	CASSSPSGTGTSPLHF
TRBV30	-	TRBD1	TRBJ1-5	TGTGCCTGGAGTGGACAGGGGGCTAATCAGCCCCAGCATTTT	CAWSGQGANQPQHF
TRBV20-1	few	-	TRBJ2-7	TGCAGTGCCCCCCCAGGGATTCACGAGCAGTACTTC	CSAPPGIHEQYF
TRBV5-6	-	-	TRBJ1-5	TGTGCCAGCAGCTTGAGGACACCAGGTGGGTTCTCGAATCAGCCCCAGCATTTT	CASSLRTPGGFSNQPQHF
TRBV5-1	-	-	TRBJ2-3	TGCGCCAGCAGCTTGGTTCCCGGGGGACGCCGCACAGATACGCAGTATTTT	CASSLVPGGRRTDTQYF
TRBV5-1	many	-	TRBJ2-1	TGCGCCAGCAGCCCATTACCGACTAGTTGGAAGAATGAGCAGTTCTTC	CASSPLPTSWKNEQFF